These 8 T cell receptor beta chains share one sample of origin, sequenced in a study of CD8+ T cells in alopecia areata. Extraction of RNA preceded its reverse transcription into cDNA, which served as the sequencing template. Produced via immunoSEQ multiplex PCR; TCRdb's table is partial and in-frame only. The sample lists approximately 210,000 clones, about 65% occurring once. The treatment was: oral pan-JAK inhibitor, 5-10 mg twice daily. Sequenced here: CD4+ T cells sorted from blood, sampled between weeks 49 and 50, from a patient treated with tofacitinib. Receptor source: a human donor with alopecia areata.

This sequence joins TRBV7-2 and TRBJ1-5; TRBD1 is a possible D gene (5 bases). Germline V gene lookup returns CDR1 SGHTA and CDR2 FQGNSA. This CDR3 contains 16 residues. V was shortened by 0 bases and J by 6 bases, with 15 bases between the two germline ends. The CDR3 protein is CASSLAPIQVSQPQHF. CDR3 bases: TGTGCCAGCAGCTTAGCGCCGATACAGGTCTCTCAGCCCCAGCATTTT.

V gene TRBV29-1 combines with J gene TRBJ2-3, with 9 nucleotides matching TRBD2. CDR3 length equals 15 residues. Trimming took 6 bases from V and 1 from J; bases not matched to a gene: 8. The V gene's germline CDR1 is SQVTM and CDR2 ANQGSEA. CDR3 coding DNA: TGCAGCGTCGCTCACATAGCGGGGGGCACAGATACGCAGTATTTT. Translated: CSVAHIAGGTDTQYF.

This clone appeared a few times. J is TRBJ2-7 and V is TRBV29-1; 9 nucleotides agree with TRBD2. Germline-derived CDR1 and CDR2 are SQVTM and ANQGSEA. Germline trimming cut 4 bases from V and 3 bases from J; bases unmatched to any gene: 1. The CDR3 runs to 12 residues. The CDR3 DNA reads TGCAGCGTTGTGACTAGCGGCTACGAGCAGTACTTC. This translates into CSVVTSGYEQYF.

The chain employs TRBV5-1 and TRBJ1-2, with D perhaps TRBD1 (6 bases). V was shortened by 0 bases and J by 5 bases, with 11 bases between the two germline ends. In germline, CDR1 is SGHRS, CDR2 YFSETQ. The length of the CDR3 is 14 residues. The CDR3 nucleotides are TGCGCCAGCAGCTTGGATCAGGGGAGGTATGGCTACACCTTC. This translates into CASSLDQGRYGYTF.

The sample holds a few counts of this clone. The rearrangement uses TRBV6-5 and TRBJ2-7; 8 nucleotides line up with TRBD2. CDR1 is MNHEY and CDR2 is SVGAGI in the germline V gene. The V and J ends lost 6 bases and 6 bases, in that order; junction bases with no gene match: 10. The CDR3 runs 14 residues. CDR3 sequence (DNA): TGTGCCAGCAGAACGCCGGGACTAGAGGGCGAGCAGTACTTC. This encodes CASRTPGLEGEQYF.

The sample holds one count of this clone. The chain employs TRBV2 and TRBJ2-5; no reliable D call. In germline, CDR1 is SNHLY, CDR2 FYNNEI. The CDR3 loop spans 12 amino acids. Deletions cut 6 bases from V and 7 bases from J, with 12 bases between. The CDR3 loop reads CASRDGPGTQYF. DNA for the CDR3: TGTGCCAGCAGGGACGGACCAGGGACCCAGTACTTC. Supplemented by reference TRBV2 and TRBJ2-5, the full variable domain reads EPEVTQTPSHQVTQMGQEVILRCVPISNHLYFYWYRQILGQKVEFLVSFYNNEISEKSEIFDDQFSVERPDGSNFTLKIRSTKLEDSAMYFCASRDGPGTQYFGPGTRLLVL.

The genes are TRBV5-1 and TRBJ1-6, with D unclear. The CDR3 loop spans 12 amino acids. V lost 0 bases and J 10 bases, leaving 5 bases between the germline ends. Per germline, CDR1 SGHRS and CDR2 YFSETQ. In nucleotides, the CDR3 is TGCGCCAGCAGCTTGGACGAATCACCCCTCCACTTT. Translating gives CASSLDESPLHF.

This chain connects TRBV7-2 to TRBJ2-7; TRBD2 is a possible D gene (6 bases). The CDR3 sequence is 15 residues long. Germline loops: CDR1 SGHTA, CDR2 FQGNSA. V shed 1 base and J shed 3 bases, with 13 bases lying between them. The CDR3 DNA follows: TGTGCCAGCAGCTTAGGAAGGGGAGGTAGCTACGAGCAGTACTTC. Translated, it gives CASSLGRGGSYEQYF.